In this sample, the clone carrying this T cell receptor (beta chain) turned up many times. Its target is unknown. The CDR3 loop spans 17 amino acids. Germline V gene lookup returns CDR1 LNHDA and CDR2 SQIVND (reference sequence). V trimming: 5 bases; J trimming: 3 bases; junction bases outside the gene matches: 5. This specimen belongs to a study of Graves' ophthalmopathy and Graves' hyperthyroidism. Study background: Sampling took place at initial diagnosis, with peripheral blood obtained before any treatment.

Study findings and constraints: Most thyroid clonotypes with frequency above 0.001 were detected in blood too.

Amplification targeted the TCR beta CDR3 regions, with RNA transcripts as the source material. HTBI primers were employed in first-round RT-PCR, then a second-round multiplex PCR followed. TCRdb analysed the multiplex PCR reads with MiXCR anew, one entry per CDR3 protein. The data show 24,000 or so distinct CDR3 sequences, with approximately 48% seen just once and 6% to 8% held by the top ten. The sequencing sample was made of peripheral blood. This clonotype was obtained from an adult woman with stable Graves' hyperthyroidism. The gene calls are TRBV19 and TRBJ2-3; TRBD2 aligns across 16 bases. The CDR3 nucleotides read TGTGCCAGTAGTCCGGGACTAGCGGGAGGGCCTACAGATACGCAGTATTTT. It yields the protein CASSPGLAGGPTDTQYF.